The 21 T cell receptor beta chains below come from one sample, sequenced in a study of blood T cell repertoires in COVID-19. Assay: immunoSEQ multiplex PCR; the TCRdb copy retains only in-frame clones and omits some. The sample holds about 160,000 clones, approximately 85% seen once. The sequenced material came from peripheral blood. The receptor source for this set is a man in his forties who had recovered from COVID-19.

This chain links TRBV12-3 or TRBV12-4 with TRBJ1-5; the D gene is possibly TRBD1 (6 bases). The CDR3 has 13 amino acids. The V end lost 7 bases, the J end lost 6 bases, and 13 bases lay between the germline ends. CDR3 sequence: CASTRTEGQPQHF. The CDR3 DNA follows: TGTGCCAGCACTCGGACAGAGGGTCAGCCCCAGCATTTT.

The chain has TRBV7-2 and TRBJ2-7, with TRBD1 matching over 10 bases. Losses at the gene ends were 5 bases for V and 3 bases for J; bases not matched to a gene: 13. The CDR3 is 17 residues long. Germline values: CDR1 SGHTA, CDR2 FQGNSA. CDR3 amino acids: CASSPPPGTGDFYEQYF. The CDR3, as DNA: TGTGCCAGCAGCCCGCCCCCGGGGACAGGGGACTTCTACGAGCAGTACTTC.

The J gene is TRBJ2-2, the V gene TRBV6-5, with D unclear. Trimming stripped 2 bases from V and 4 bases from J, with 11 bases between. The CDR3 sequence is 15 residues long. Germline V gene data show CDR1 as MNHEY and CDR2 as SVGAGI. The CDR3 is CASSYTLSITGELFF. The CDR3 region has the DNA TGTGCCAGCAGTTACACCCTATCTATCACCGGGGAGCTGTTTTTT.

The count of this clone is one. The CDR3 loop reads CASSLGGGGYTF. Here the CDR3 DNA reads TGTGCCAGTAGTCTCGGGGGGGGTGGCTACACCTTC. This sequence joins TRBV19 and TRBJ1-2; perhaps TRBD1 as D (5 bases). The germline V gene encodes CDR1 LNHDA and CDR2 SQIVND (reference sequence). The CDR3 has 12 amino acids. V lost 5 bases and J 7 bases, leaving 11 bases between the germline ends. The complete variable domain, with remaining parts taken from reference TRBV19 and TRBJ1-2, reads DGGITQSPKYLFRKEGQNVTLSCEQNLNHDAMYWYRQDPGQGLRLIYYSQIVNDFQKGDIAEGYSVSREKKESFPLTVTSAQKNPTAFYLCASSLGGGGYTFGSGTRLTVV.

The genes are TRBV9 and TRBJ2-1, with a weak D call TRBD2 (5 bases). CDR3 size: 15 residues. Trimming pared 4 bases from V and 4 bases from J, leaving 15 bases between. In germline, CDR1 is SGDLS, CDR2 YYNGEE. CDR3: CASSSRGSDYNEQFF. Written as DNA, the CDR3 is TGTGCCAGCAGCTCCCGGGGTAGCGATTACAATGAGCAGTTCTTC.

The chain uses TRBV4-2 and TRBJ2-7; TRBD1 matches 9 bases. CDR3 length: 15 residues. Unmatched junction bases numbered 5, after V lost 1 base and J lost 4 bases. Germline CDR1 reads LGHNA; CDR2 reads YNFKEQ. The CDR3 is CASSQGTGAGYEQYF. The CDR3 DNA follows: TGTGCCAGCAGCCAAGGGACAGGGGCAGGGTACGAGCAGTACTTC.

V and J are TRBV7-8 and TRBJ2-6; 8 bases are shared with TRBD1. Germline V lookup: CDR1 SGHVS, CDR2 FQNEAQ. The CDR3 is 17 residues long. The trim removed 5 bases at V and 0 bases at J, leaving 6 bases unmatched. As DNA, the CDR3 is TGTGCCAGCAGCCCATACAGGGGGTCCTCTGGGGCCAACGTCCTGACTTTC. As protein: CASSPYRGSSGANVLTF.

This clone turned up a few times. The chain is built from TRBV7-9 and TRBJ1-2, with 8 bases lining up with TRBD1. Germline loops: CDR1 SEHNR, CDR2 FQNEAQ (reference sequence). The CDR3 is made up of 14 amino acids. V shed 5 bases and J 2 bases; nucleotides not matched to a gene: 4. In DNA, the CDR3 is TGTGCCAGCAGCGGCCGGACAGGGAACTATGGCTACACCTTC. Translating it yields CASSGRTGNYGYTF.

The table lists this clone with a few counts. The chain employs TRBV2 and TRBJ1-1; D uncertain. This CDR3 comprises 13 residues. V was trimmed by 7 bases and J by 3 bases, leaving 12 bases between them. CDR1 is SNHLY and CDR2 is FYNNEI in the germline V gene. The CDR3: CASTSEGYTEAFF. The CDR3 DNA reads TGTGCCAGCACATCGGAGGGTTACACTGAAGCTTTCTTT.

The J gene is TRBJ1-2, the V gene TRBV2, with D perhaps TRBD1 (5 bases). The CDR3 runs to 13 residues. With 6 bases removed from V and 6 bases from J, the gap between germline ends came to 14 bases. The germline V gene encodes CDR1 SNHLY and CDR2 FYNNEI. The CDR3 sequence: CASRFREADGYTF. CDR3 nucleotide sequence: TGTGCCAGCAGATTCAGGGAGGCGGATGGCTACACCTTC.

The chain employs TRBV5-4 and TRBJ2-1, with TRBD1 matching 11 bases. V lost 4 bases and J lost 8; bases outside the gene matches: 8. The CDR3 loop spans 15 amino acids. Germline assignment: CDR1 SGHNT and CDR2 YYREEE (reference sequence). CDR3 in DNA: TGTGCCAGCAGCCTGGACAGGGGGCGCCGAGATGAGCAGTTCTTC. Translating it yields CASSLDRGRRDEQFF.

J is TRBJ2-5 and V is TRBV27, with 14 bases that match TRBD2. The CDR3 is 16 residues long. With 6 bases clipped from V and 5 bases from J, the junction kept 8 bases outside the gene matches. The germline V gene encodes CDR1 MNHEY and CDR2 SMNVEV (reference sequence). The CDR3 here is CASSQGLAGAVETQYF. CDR3 in DNA: TGTGCCAGCAGCCAGGGACTAGCGGGAGCGGTTGAGACCCAGTACTTC.

This clone was found once. The gene calls are TRBV28 and TRBJ2-5; maybe TRBD1 (6 bases). The ends were cut back, 6 bases at V and 2 bases at J, with 19 bases in the middle. The CDR3 has 16 residues. CDR1 and CDR2 from the germline V gene are MDHEN and SYDVKM. This CDR3 is CASSPNRVGPQETQYF. In DNA, the CDR3 is TGTGCCAGCAGCCCAAACAGGGTGGGCCCACAAGAGACCCAGTACTTC.

The chain's CDR3 is CASSPRGSRGNQPQHF. For the CDR3, the DNA is TGTGCCAGCAGCCCACGGGGAAGCAGGGGTAATCAGCCCCAGCATTTT. The chain has TRBV7-8 and TRBJ1-5; D possibly corresponds to TRBD1 (6 bases). With 5 bases removed from V and 4 bases from J, the gap between germline ends came to 18 bases. The germline V gene has CDR1 SGHVS and CDR2 FQNEAQ. This CDR3 is 16 amino acids long.

The gene calls are TRBV29-1 and TRBJ1-1; unclear D gene. The CDR3 loop spans 14 amino acids. Per the germline V gene, CDR1 is SQVTM and CDR2 is ANQGSEA. Here the CDR3 DNA reads TGCAGGGTGGCAGTAAATTCCATGAACACTGAAGCTTTCTTT. Amino acids: CRVAVNSMNTEAFF.

The chain links TRBV6-6 to TRBJ2-1; 15 bases map to TRBD2. J gave up 4 bases and V 5 bases, and 12 bases lay outside the gene matches. Germline CDR1 is MNHNY and CDR2 is SVGAGI (reference sequence). CDR3 length: 19 residues. The CDR3, as DNA: TGTGCCAGCAGTCACCTCGGGACTAGCGGGGGGAAAGTATACAATGAGCAGTTCTTC. This gives the protein CASSHLGTSGGKVYNEQFF.

This chain uses TRBV30 with TRBJ2-1; 10 bases are a match to TRBD1. The V gene's germline CDR1 is GTSNPN and CDR2 SVGIG (reference sequence). J was trimmed by 7 bases and V by 2 bases; bases with no gene match: 11. This CDR3 is 16 amino acids long. The chain's CDR3 is CAWSKPGQGLENEQFF. The CDR3 DNA is TGTGCCTGGAGTAAGCCGGGACAGGGGTTAGAGAATGAGCAGTTCTTC.

The genes are TRBV4-3 and TRBJ2-7, with TRBD1 matching 9 bases. CDR1 is LGHNA, CDR2 YSLEER, per germline. Losses at the gene ends were 4 bases for V and 0 bases for J; bases not matched to a gene: 4. The CDR3 totals 15 residues. The CDR3 DNA sequence: TGCGCCAGCAGCCCCGGGACAGGGAGCTCCTACGAGCAGTACTTC. It yields the protein CASSPGTGSSYEQYF.

This chain connects TRBV19 to TRBJ2-6, with D perhaps TRBD2 (5 bases). The CDR3 is 15 residues long. V lost 8 bases and J 4 bases, leaving 15 bases between the germline ends. Looked up from germline, CDR1 is LNHDA and CDR2 is SQIVND (reference sequence). The CDR3 DNA follows: TGTGCCAGTCGCTCGGCGGGCTCCGGGGCCAACGTCCTGACTTTC. It yields the protein CASRSAGSGANVLTF.

This rearrangement joins TRBV4-3 to TRBJ2-7; D is possibly TRBD2 (5 bases). Germline CDR1 reads LGHNA; CDR2 reads YSLEER. The CDR3 totals 15 residues. Trimming shortened V by 1 base and J by 2 bases, and 12 bases separated the two germline ends. The CDR3 bases are TGCGCCAGCAGCCAAGGCTCGGAGGAGACCTACGAGCAGTACTTC. Its translation is CASSQGSEETYEQYF.

V is TRBV11-2 and J is TRBJ2-2, with D maybe TRBD2 (6 bases). Germline assignment: CDR1 SGHAT and CDR2 FQNNGV. CDR3 length: 16 residues. V lost 2 bases and J 1 base, leaving 11 bases between the germline ends. The CDR3 sequence is CASSLMWRGNTGELFF. CDR3 bases: TGTGCCAGCAGCTTAATGTGGAGGGGGAACACCGGGGAGCTGTTTTTT.